The 21 T cell receptor beta chains below were found in one sample sequenced in a study of post-analysis software for immune sequencing data. No cognate antigen is known for these TCRs. Unique molecular identifiers were built into the TCR beta cDNA libraries. TCRdb re-derived calls from the PCR reads in MiXCR, one entry per CDR3 protein. The sample consists of roughly 870,000 distinct CDR3 sequences, approximately 53% of them appearing once. General study results and limits: Controls showed lower frequencies than patients for roughly 5 TRBV segments, and TRBV5-6, TRBV5-1 and TRBV20-1 were among these.

The source material was blood. These receptors originate from a girl under 18 with multiple sclerosis.

This chain uses TRBV4-1 with TRBJ2-1; 10 bases are a match to TRBD2. The junction had 11 bases not matched to a gene; V was cut back by 2 bases and J by 10 bases. The length of the CDR3 is 16 residues. Germline CDR1 MGHRA, CDR2 YSYEKL. This CDR3 is CASSQSSGGTLGEQFF. The CDR3 nucleotides are TGCGCCAGCAGCCAATCTAGCGGGGGCACCCTGGGGGAGCAGTTCTTC.

The chain uses TRBV7-8 and TRBJ1-5; D possibly corresponds to TRBD1 (5 bases). This CDR3 spans 13 amino acids. Trimming removed 0 bases from V and 13 bases from J, with 13 bases in between. Germline V CDR1 and CDR2: SGHVS, FQNEAQ. DNA of the CDR3: TGTGCCAGCAGCTTAGCCGACAGTGTGGGTCAGCATTTT. It codes for CASSLADSVGQHF. Complete variable domain (other parts from reference TRBV7-8 and TRBJ1-5): GAGVSQSPRYKVAKRGQDVALRCDPISGHVSLFWYQQALGQGPEFLTYFQNEAQLDKSGLPSDRFFAERPEGSVSTLKIQRTQQEDSAVYLCASSLADSVGQHFGDGTRLSIL.

The chain uses TRBV19 and TRBJ2-7; 7 nucleotides align to TRBD1. The germline V gene has CDR1 LNHDA and CDR2 SQIVND (reference sequence). V shed 4 bases and J 1 base; nucleotides not matched to a gene: 4. The CDR3 runs 14 residues. CDR3 in amino acids: CASSKDRPSYEQYF. Here the CDR3 DNA reads TGTGCCAGTAGTAAGGACAGGCCATCCTACGAGCAGTACTTC.

In its sample, this clonotype was seen once. The chain uses TRBV4-2 and TRBJ2-5; 10 bases align to TRBD1. The CDR3 extends over 15 amino acids. Germline CDR1 and CDR2: LGHNA and YNFKEQ. The V gene end was trimmed by 4 bases and the J gene end by 5 bases; junction bases not matched to a gene: 7. The CDR3 DNA sequence: TGTGCCAGCAGCCTTGGACAGGGGGTGGAGGAGACCCAGTACTTC. It codes for CASSLGQGVEETQYF.

This clonotype was picked up a small number of times. This chain connects TRBV29-1 to TRBJ2-5; D is possibly TRBD2 (6 bases). This CDR3 region has 18 residues. The germline V gene has CDR1 SQVTM and CDR2 ANQGSEA. V was shortened by 4 bases and J by 0 bases, with 24 bases between the two germline ends. CDR3 nucleotide sequence: TGCAGCGTTGGGGCCCTAGCGAGGAGTGGTGTGAACCAAGAGACCCAGTACTTC. It specifies CSVGALARSGVNQETQYF. Looking up the rest from reference TRBV29-1 and TRBJ2-5 gives the full variable domain: SAVISQKPSRDICQRGTSLTIQCQVDSQVTMMFWYRQQPGQSLTLIATANQGSEATYESGFVIDKFPISRPNLTFSTLTVSNMSPEDSSIYLCSVGALARSGVNQETQYFGPGTRLLVL.

The chain joins TRBV10-3 to TRBJ2-6; no firm D call. The germline V gene has CDR1 ENHRY and CDR2 SYGVKD. Trimming removed 4 bases from V and 2 bases from J, with 3 bases in between. The CDR3 extends over 13 amino acids. Here the CDR3 DNA reads TGTGCCATCAGTGGCCCTGGGGCCAACGTCCTGACTTTC. The encoded protein is CAISGPGANVLTF.

V is TRBV12-3 or TRBV12-4 and J is TRBJ2-1, with D hard to call. V dropped 6 bases and J dropped 4 bases, with 16 bases sitting between them. The CDR3 is made up of 15 amino acids. The chain's CDR3 is CASSPPWVAYNEQFF. CDR3 sequence (DNA): TGTGCCAGCAGCCCCCCTTGGGTTGCGTACAATGAGCAGTTCTTC.

This sequence joins TRBV2 and TRBJ2-7; 8 bases line up with TRBD1. Germline V gives CDR1 SNHLY, CDR2 FYNNEI. V was pared by 0 bases and J by 5 bases, with 6 bases of the junction left unmatched. The CDR3 is made up of 15 amino acids. In DNA form, the CDR3 reads TGTGCCAGCAGTGAAGCGCTACAGGGGGGCCACGAGCAGTACTTC. Its translation is CASSEALQGGHEQYF.

This clonotype showed up just once. This chain uses TRBV5-1 with TRBJ2-6, with 7 bases fitting TRBD1. The CDR3 is 18 residues long. Germline V gene sequence: CDR1 SGHRS, CDR2 YFSETQ. Germline trimming cut 4 bases from V and 0 bases from J; bases unmatched to any gene: 10. The CDR3: CASSPTGSLFSGANVLTF. CDR3 coding DNA: TGCGCCAGCAGCCCGACAGGGTCCCTCTTCTCTGGGGCCAACGTCCTGACTTTC.

The rearrangement links TRBV5-1 to TRBJ2-1, with D possibly being TRBD1 (6 bases). Germline CDR1 is SGHRS and CDR2 is YFSETQ. V lost 4 bases and J lost 2, with 13 bases in between. The CDR3 extends over 15 amino acids. The CDR3 loop is CASSPYRATYNEQFF. CDR3 coding DNA: TGCGCCAGCAGCCCGTACAGGGCCACCTACAATGAGCAGTTCTTC.

The chain carries TRBV7-2 and TRBJ2-4; possibly TRBD1 or TRBD2 for D (5 bases each). Trimming cost V 1 base and J 6 bases, with 10 bases left between them. This CDR3 has 14 residues. Germline CDR1 and CDR2: SGHTA and FQGNSA. Here the CDR3 DNA reads TGTGCCAGCAGCTTAGTCAGGGACGGAAACATTCAGTACTTC. This sequence encodes CASSLVRDGNIQYF.

The rearrangement links TRBV9 to TRBJ1-2, with D hard to call. CDR1 and CDR2 from the germline V gene are SGDLS and YYNGEE. V gave up 5 bases and J gave up 1 base, with 6 bases separating them. This CDR3 spans 12 amino acids. CDR3 sequence: CASSRRNYGYTF. The CDR3 DNA reads TGTGCCAGCAGTCGCCGTAACTATGGCTACACCTTC.

The chain employs TRBV12-3 or TRBV12-4 and TRBJ1-1; 8 bases fit TRBD1. The CDR3 spans 16 residues. The V and J ends lost 2 bases and 1 base, in that order; junction bases with no gene match: 6. This chain's CDR3 is CASSLIAGGANTEAFF. In DNA, the CDR3 is TGTGCCAGCAGTTTAATAGCAGGGGGCGCGAACACTGAAGCTTTCTTT.

This clonotype was seen more than once but under ten times. The CDR3 nucleotides read TGTGCCAGCAGCCCTGGACTAGCCGCGGACTACAGCCAAGAGACCCAGTACTTC. The encoded protein is CASSPGLAADYSQETQYF. J is TRBJ2-5 and V is TRBV13, with 8 nucleotides matching TRBD2. The CDR3 consists of 18 residues. The V gene's germline CDR1 is PRHDT and CDR2 FYEKMQ (reference sequence). Trimming cost V 5 bases and J 1 base; bases outside gene matches: 15.

The rearrangement uses TRBV6-2 or TRBV6-3 and TRBJ2-1, with D possibly TRBD1 on 7 matching bases. This CDR3 is built from 12 residues. Trimming pared 8 bases from V and 9 bases from J, leaving 14 bases between. The germline CDR1 and CDR2 sequences are MNHEY and SVGEGT. CDR3 sequence (DNA): TGTGCCAGCCGCCAGGGGGGCCGTGAGCAGTTCTTC. Its protein product is CASRQGGREQFF.

The chain uses TRBV15 and TRBJ2-7; D not resolved. This CDR3 spans 16 amino acids. Between the trimmed V and J ends, which lost 3 bases and 3 bases, there was a span of 18 bases. Germline V CDR1 and CDR2: LNHNV, YYDKDF (reference sequence). CDR3 sequence: CATSRDAGLSRYEQYF. The CDR3 nucleotides read TGTGCCACCAGCAGGGATGCAGGTTTATCTCGCTACGAGCAGTACTTC.

The chain recombines TRBV10-3 with TRBJ2-7; TRBD1 matches 9 bases. The CDR3 totals 16 residues. With 8 bases clipped from V and 6 bases from J, the junction kept 17 bases outside the gene matches. CDR1 is ENHRY and CDR2 is SYGVKD in the germline V gene. The CDR3 sequence is CAIGPVPGQGQAEQYF. For the CDR3, the DNA is TGTGCCATCGGTCCTGTACCGGGACAGGGACAGGCCGAGCAGTACTTC.

In this sample, this clonotype turned up a few times. The V and J genes are TRBV6-5 and TRBJ2-1; 8 bases are a match to TRBD1. This CDR3 has 15 residues. Trimming cost V 0 bases and J 7 bases; bases outside gene matches: 5. Germline CDR1 and CDR2: MNHEY and SVGAGI. The CDR3: CASSYSTRGLNEQFF. The CDR3 nucleotides read TGTGCCAGCAGTTACTCGACCAGGGGGCTTAATGAGCAGTTCTTC.

This clonotype was detected a few times. V usage is TRBV29-1 and J usage is TRBJ1-2; D unresolved. The CDR3 consists of 11 residues. Per germline, CDR1 SQVTM and CDR2 ANQGSEA. V lost 6 bases and J lost 8, with 13 bases in between. The CDR3, as DNA: TGCAGCGTGTCGGGCCGGACGGGCTACACCTTC. Amino acids: CSVSGRTGYTF.

V gene TRBV10-3 combines with J gene TRBJ2-7; 8 bases fit TRBD2. The CDR3 spans 16 residues. Germline values: CDR1 ENHRY, CDR2 SYGVKD. The junction had 6 bases not matched to a gene; V was cut back by 0 bases and J by 2 bases. This CDR3 is CAISESSTSGTYEQYF. As DNA, the CDR3 is TGTGCCATCAGTGAGTCGTCTACTAGCGGCACCTACGAGCAGTACTTC.

Only one count was recorded for this clonotype. The chain has TRBV30 and TRBJ2-3; the D is unclear. V was trimmed by 1 base and J by 3 bases, leaving 2 bases between them. This CDR3 comprises 11 residues. Germline CDR1 GTSNPN, CDR2 SVGIG (reference sequence). CDR3: CAWSATDTQYF. The CDR3 DNA reads as TGTGCCTGGAGTGCGACAGATACGCAGTATTTT.